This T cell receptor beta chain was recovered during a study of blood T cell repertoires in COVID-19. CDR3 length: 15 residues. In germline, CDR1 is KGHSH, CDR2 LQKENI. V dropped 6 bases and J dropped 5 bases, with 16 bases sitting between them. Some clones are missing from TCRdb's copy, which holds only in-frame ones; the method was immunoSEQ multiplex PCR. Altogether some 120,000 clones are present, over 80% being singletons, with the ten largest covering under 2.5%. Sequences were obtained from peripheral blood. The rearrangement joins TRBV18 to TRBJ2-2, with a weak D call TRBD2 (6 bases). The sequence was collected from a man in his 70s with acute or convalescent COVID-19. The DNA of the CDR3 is TGTGCCAGCTCCGCTCGCGGGGTTGAGACCGGGGAGCTGTTTTTT. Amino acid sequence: CASSARGVETGELFF.